This T cell receptor (beta chain) originates from a study of T cell changes during pregnancy in multiple sclerosis. Only in-frame clones appear in the TCRdb table, and some are missing; sequencing was by immunoSEQ multiplex PCR. The sample consists of about 93,000 clones, 92% of them appearing once. CDR1 MGHRA and CDR2 YSYEKL come from the germline V gene. Trimming at V came to 1 base and at J to 5 bases, leaving 3 bases not matched to a gene. The CDR3 runs to 15 residues. This sequence originates from a female donor with multiple sclerosis, enrolled in a pregnancy study. The specimen was peripheral blood, collected after pregnancy. The chain uses TRBV4-1 and TRBJ2-1; 9 bases fit TRBD1. CDR3 protein: CASSQGTGVNNEQFF. In DNA form, the CDR3 reads TGCGCCAGCAGCCAAGGGACAGGGGTTAACAATGAGCAGTTCTTC.